This T cell receptor (beta chain) stems from a study of blood T cell repertoires in COVID-19. Across the study: COVID-19 samples, acute and convalescent, were from the United States, Italy and Spain. Sources were T cells, B-cell-depleted T cells, or PBMCs; the material itself was cDNA or gDNA.

The CDR3 has 12 residues. Trimming removed 2 bases at V and 3 bases at J, with 5 bases between. Germline CDR1 reads SGHRS; CDR2 reads YFSETQ. In the original workflow: The authors estimated nucleated cell counts from reference gene primer amplification. The method was immunoSEQ multiplex PCR; TCRdb's version includes in-frame clones alone and lacks a portion of them. V, J and clone size are those of that table, while D and trimming were read from the DNA. Counted here are about 69,000 clones, 75% to 90% occurring once; the ten biggest clones make up roughly 2%. The sequence came from a man younger than 40 with acute or convalescent COVID-19. V is TRBV5-1 and J is TRBJ2-5; D may be TRBD1 (5 bases). The specimen sequenced was peripheral blood. As DNA, the CDR3 is TGCGCCAGCAGCTTAGGGGAAGAGACCCAGTACTTC. It yields the protein CASSLGEETQYF.